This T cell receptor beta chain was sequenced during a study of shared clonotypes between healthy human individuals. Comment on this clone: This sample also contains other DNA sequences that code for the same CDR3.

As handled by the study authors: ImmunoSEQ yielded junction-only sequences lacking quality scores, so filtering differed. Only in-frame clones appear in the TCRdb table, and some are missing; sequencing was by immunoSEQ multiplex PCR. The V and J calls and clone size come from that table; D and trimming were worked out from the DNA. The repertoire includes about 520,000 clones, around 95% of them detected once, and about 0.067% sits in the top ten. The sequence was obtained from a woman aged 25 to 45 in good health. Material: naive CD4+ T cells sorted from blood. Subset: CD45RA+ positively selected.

CDR3: CASSSTDTQYF. Here the CDR3 DNA reads TGTGCCAGCAGCTCAACAGATACGCAGTATTTT. V gene TRBV7-9 combines with J gene TRBJ2-3, with D unresolved. The germline V gene has CDR1 SEHNR and CDR2 FQNEAQ (reference sequence). This CDR3 has 11 amino acids. V was shortened by 4 bases and J by 3 bases, with 2 bases between the two germline ends. Together with reference TRBV7-9 and TRBJ2-3, the CDR3 gives the full variable domain: DTGVSQNPRHKITKRGQNVTFRCDPISEHNRLYWYRQTLGQGPEFLTYFQNEAQLEKSRLLSDRFSAERPKGSFSTLEIQRTEQGDSAMYLCASSSTDTQYFGPGTRLTVL.